Listed below are T cell receptor beta chains from one sample, sequenced in a study of PD-1 blockade in classical Hodgkin lymphoma. Sequencing used immunoSEQ multiplex PCR; TCRdb keeps in-frame clones, though not all of them. The sample lists fewer than 35,000 clones, more than 85% occurring once. Sequenced here: CD4+ T cells from blood, sampled before the fourth cycle of nivolumab. These receptor sequences come from a human donor with classical Hodgkin lymphoma. Both conserved end residues are part of each CDR3. A D gene is named only where the DNA matches it firmly.

TRBV4-1	TRBJ1-5	-	TGCGCCAGCAGCCCCGGTTACGAGGCCGTCAGCAATCAGCCCCAGCATTTT	CASSPGYEAVSNQPQHF
TRBV15	TRBJ2-7	-	TGTGCCACCAGCAGAGATCCTCGGGACGAGCAGTACTTC	CATSRDPRDEQYF
TRBV7-9	TRBJ1-2	TRBD1	TGTGCCAGCAGCTTAGCGGACAGGACTAACTATGGCTACACCTTC	CASSLADRTNYGYTF
TRBV27	TRBJ2-7	TRBD2	TGTGCCAGCAGTTTATTACTAGCGGGAGCGGGTGAGCAGTACTTC	CASSLLLAGAGEQYF
TRBV5-3	TRBJ2-1	TRBD2	TGTGCCAGAAGCATAAGACTAGCGGGAGTGGGCTATGAGCAGTTCTTC	CARSIRLAGVGYEQFF
TRBV28	TRBJ1-2	-	TGTGCCAGCAGTTACTACAGCACCACCAAGCGCTATGGCTACACCTTC	CASSYYSTTKRYGYTF
TRBV6-5	TRBJ2-7	-	TGTGCCAGCAGCCGACAGGTAACCTACGAGCAGTACTTC	CASSRQVTYEQYF
TRBV10-1	TRBJ2-7	-	TGCGCCAGCAGTGAGTTGGACGAGCAGTACTTC	CASSELDEQYF
TRBV6-6	TRBJ2-7	TRBD2	TGTGCCAGCAGTTCCCGACTAGCGGTAGCCTACGAGCAGTACTTC	CASSSRLAVAYEQYF
TRBV10-3	TRBJ2-2	-	TGTGCCATCAGTCAAGAGGGCACCGGGGAGCTGTTTTTT	CAISQEGTGELFF
TRBV28	TRBJ1-2	TRBD1	TGTGCCAGCAGTCCCGACAGGGTGGGTGGCTACACCTTC	CASSPDRVGGYTF
TRBV5-6	TRBJ2-7	-	TGTGCCAGCAGCTTTAACTCCTACGAGCAGTACTTC	CASSFNSYEQYF
TRBV7-8	TRBJ2-7	-	TGTGCCAGCAGCCACGACAGGAACTACGAGCAGTACTTC	CASSHDRNYEQYF